The 5 T cell receptor beta chains given below trace back to one sample, sequenced in a study of T cell repertoires in cytomegalovirus infection. TCRdb reprocessed the reads with MiXCR, giving one entry per CDR3 protein. The sample shows some 250,000 distinct CDR3 sequences, approximately 10% of them seen only once. The sample taken for sequencing was PBMCs. These receptor sequences come from a human donor in good health (CMV status not recorded). Some clones in this sample may be carry-over from other donors' samples.

The V and J genes are TRBV20-1 and TRBJ2-7; 9 nucleotides match TRBD2. CDR1 and CDR2 (germline): DFQATT, SNEGSKA (reference sequence). V shed 3 bases, J shed 5 bases, and the junction held 8 bases outside the gene matches. This CDR3 has 14 amino acids. In DNA, the CDR3 is TGCAGTGCTAGTGGGCTAGCGGGGCTCAACGAGCAGTACTTC. It encodes CSASGLAGLNEQYF.

V usage is TRBV18 and J usage is TRBJ1-1; D gene uncertain. The CDR3 length is 11 residues. With 3 bases removed from V and 6 bases from J, the gap between germline ends came to 5 bases. Germline lookup yields CDR1 KGHSH and CDR2 LQKENI. The CDR3 here is CASSPFPEAFF. As DNA, the CDR3 is TGTGCCAGCTCACCCTTTCCTGAAGCTTTCTTT.

At least ten counts were recorded for this clonotype. V is TRBV7-2 and J is TRBJ2-5; D perhaps matches TRBD2 (5 bases). The CDR3 is 14 residues long. V dropped 5 bases and J dropped 7 bases, with 17 bases sitting between them. The germline V gene encodes CDR1 SGHTA and CDR2 FQGNSA. CDR3 sequence: CASSPTRGGGTQYF. In DNA form, the CDR3 reads TGTGCCAGCAGCCCTACCCGGGGTGGTGGGACCCAGTACTTC.

This clonotype was seen at least ten times. This chain connects TRBV7-2 to TRBJ2-5, with D possibly matching TRBD1 (5 bases). V lost 6 bases and J 2 bases, leaving 16 bases between the germline ends. The CDR3 extends over 15 amino acids. Germline V gene data show CDR1 as SGHTA and CDR2 as FQGNSA. CDR3 amino acids: CASRNFGWTQETQYF. DNA for the CDR3: TGTGCCAGCAGAAACTTCGGGTGGACACAAGAGACCCAGTACTTC. Full variable domain (outside the CDR3, taken from reference TRBV7-2 and TRBJ2-5): GAGVSQSPSNKVTEKGKDVELRCDPISGHTALYWYRQSLGQGLEFLIYFQGNSAPDKSGLPSDRFSAERTGGSVSTLTIQRTQQEDSAVYLCASRNFGWTQETQYFGPGTRLLVL.

This clonotype was picked up a small number of times. The chain has TRBV11-2 and TRBJ2-5; the match to TRBD2 covers 7 bases. J gave up 10 bases and V 5 bases, and 25 bases lay outside the gene matches. The germline V gene has CDR1 SGHAT and CDR2 FQNNGV. The CDR3 spans 18 residues. CDR3 amino acids: CASSPGRGREPAGGSQYF. The DNA for the CDR3 is TGTGCCAGCAGCCCTGGTCGGGGGAGGGAGCCTGCCGGGGGGAGCCAGTACTTC.